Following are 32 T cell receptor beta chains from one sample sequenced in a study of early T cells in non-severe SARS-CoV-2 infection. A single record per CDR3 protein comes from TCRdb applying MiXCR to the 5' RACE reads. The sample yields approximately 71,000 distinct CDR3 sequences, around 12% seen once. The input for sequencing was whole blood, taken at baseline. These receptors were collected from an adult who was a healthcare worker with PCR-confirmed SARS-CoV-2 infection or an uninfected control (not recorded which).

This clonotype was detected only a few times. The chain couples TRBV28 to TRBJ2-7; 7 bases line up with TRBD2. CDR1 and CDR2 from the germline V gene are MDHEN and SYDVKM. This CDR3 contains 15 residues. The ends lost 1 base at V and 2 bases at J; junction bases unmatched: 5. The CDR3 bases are TGTGCCAGCAGTTTATCTAGCGGTCCAGCCTACGAGCAGTACTTC. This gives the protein CASSLSSGPAYEQYF.

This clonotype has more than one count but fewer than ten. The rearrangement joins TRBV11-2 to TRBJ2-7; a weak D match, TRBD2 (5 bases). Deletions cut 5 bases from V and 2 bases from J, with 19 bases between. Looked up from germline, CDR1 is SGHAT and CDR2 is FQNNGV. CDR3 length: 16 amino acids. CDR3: CASSLRGQAVPYEQYF. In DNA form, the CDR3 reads TGTGCCAGCAGCCTACGCGGGCAGGCAGTCCCCTACGAGCAGTACTTC.

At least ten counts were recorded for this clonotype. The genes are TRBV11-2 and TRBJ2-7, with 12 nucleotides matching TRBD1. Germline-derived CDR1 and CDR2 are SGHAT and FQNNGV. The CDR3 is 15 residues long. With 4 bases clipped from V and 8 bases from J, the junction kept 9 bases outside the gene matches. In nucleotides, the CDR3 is TGTGCCAGCAGCTCCCATCCGGGACAGGGGGCTCAGCAGTACTTC. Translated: CASSSHPGQGAQQYF.

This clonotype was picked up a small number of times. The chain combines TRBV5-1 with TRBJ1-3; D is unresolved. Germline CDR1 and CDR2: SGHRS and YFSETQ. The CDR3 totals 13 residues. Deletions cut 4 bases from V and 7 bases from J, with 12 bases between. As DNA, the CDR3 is TGCGCCAGCAGCCCCGGCCTAGGCAACACCATATATTTT. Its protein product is CASSPGLGNTIYF.

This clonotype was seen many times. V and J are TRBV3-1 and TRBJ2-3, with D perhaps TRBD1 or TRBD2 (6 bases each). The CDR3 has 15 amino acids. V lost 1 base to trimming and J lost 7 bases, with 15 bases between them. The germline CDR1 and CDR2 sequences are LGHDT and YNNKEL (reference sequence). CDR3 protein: CASSQAWGAENTQYF. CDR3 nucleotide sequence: TGTGCCAGCAGCCAAGCGTGGGGGGCAGAGAATACGCAGTATTTT.

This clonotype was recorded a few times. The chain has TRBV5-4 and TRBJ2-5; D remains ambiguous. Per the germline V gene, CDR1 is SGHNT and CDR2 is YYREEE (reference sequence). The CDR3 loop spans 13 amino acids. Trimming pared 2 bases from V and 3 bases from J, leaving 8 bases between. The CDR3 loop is CASSFRTEETQYF. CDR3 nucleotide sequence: TGTGCCAGCAGCTTTCGGACCGAAGAGACCCAGTACTTC.

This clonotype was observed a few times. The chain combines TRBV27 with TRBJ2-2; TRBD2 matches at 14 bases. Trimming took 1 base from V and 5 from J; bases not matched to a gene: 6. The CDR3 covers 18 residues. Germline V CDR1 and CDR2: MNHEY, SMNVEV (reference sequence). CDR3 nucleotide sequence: TGTGCCAGCAGTTTATTAGGACTAGCGGGGGGAAGTACCGGGGAGCTGTTTTTT. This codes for CASSLLGLAGGSTGELFF.

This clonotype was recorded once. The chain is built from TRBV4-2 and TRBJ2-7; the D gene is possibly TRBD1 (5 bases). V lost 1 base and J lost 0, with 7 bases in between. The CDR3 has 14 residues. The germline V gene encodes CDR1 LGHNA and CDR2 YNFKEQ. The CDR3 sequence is CASSQGDSSYEQYF. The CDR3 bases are TGTGCCAGCAGCCAAGGCGACAGCTCCTACGAGCAGTACTTC.

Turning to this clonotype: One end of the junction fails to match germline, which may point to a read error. This CDR3 is CASSLGTGVSF. CDR3 bases: TGTGCCAGCAGTTTAGGGACAGGGGTTTCCTTC. This chain joins TRBV12-3 or TRBV12-4 and TRBJ1-2, with 9 bases matching TRBD1. The CDR3 has 11 amino acids.

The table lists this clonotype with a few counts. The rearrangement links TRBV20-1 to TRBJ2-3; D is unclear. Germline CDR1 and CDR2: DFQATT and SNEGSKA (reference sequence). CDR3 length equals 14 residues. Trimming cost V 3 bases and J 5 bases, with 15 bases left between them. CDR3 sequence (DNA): TGCAGTGCTAGCCGCCGGATCGAGGAAGATACGCAGTATTTT. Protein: CSASRRIEEDTQYF.

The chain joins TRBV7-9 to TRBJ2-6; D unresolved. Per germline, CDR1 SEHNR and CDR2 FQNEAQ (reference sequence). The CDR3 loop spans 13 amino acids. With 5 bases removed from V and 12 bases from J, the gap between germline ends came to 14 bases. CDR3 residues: CASSNSSRRVLTF. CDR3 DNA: TGTGCCAGCAGCAATTCTAGTCGACGCGTCCTGACTTTC.

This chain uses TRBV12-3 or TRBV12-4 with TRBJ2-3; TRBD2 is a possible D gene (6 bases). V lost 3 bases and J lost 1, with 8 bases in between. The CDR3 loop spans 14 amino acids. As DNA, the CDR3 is TGTGCCAGCAGTTTCCCGGGGGGCACAGATACGCAGTATTTT. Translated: CASSFPGGTDTQYF.

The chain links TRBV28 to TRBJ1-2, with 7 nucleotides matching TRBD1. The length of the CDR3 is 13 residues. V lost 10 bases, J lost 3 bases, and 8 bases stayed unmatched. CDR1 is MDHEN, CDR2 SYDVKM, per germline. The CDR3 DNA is TGTGCCACCCAGCAGGGGGTGGACTATGGCTACACCTTC. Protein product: CATQQGVDYGYTF.

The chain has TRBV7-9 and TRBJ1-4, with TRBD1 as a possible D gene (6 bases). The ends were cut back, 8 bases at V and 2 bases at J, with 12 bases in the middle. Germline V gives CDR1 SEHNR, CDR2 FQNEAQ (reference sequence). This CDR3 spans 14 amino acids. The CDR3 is CASSYTGTNEKLFF. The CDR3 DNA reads TGTGCCAGCTCCTACACAGGGACTAATGAAAAACTGTTTTTT.

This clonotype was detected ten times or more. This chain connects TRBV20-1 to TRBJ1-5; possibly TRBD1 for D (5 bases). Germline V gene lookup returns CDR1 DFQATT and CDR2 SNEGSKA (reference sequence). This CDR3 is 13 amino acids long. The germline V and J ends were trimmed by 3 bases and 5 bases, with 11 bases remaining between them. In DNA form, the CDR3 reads TGCAGTGCTAGGGCAGGGCCCGATCAGCCCCAGCATTTT. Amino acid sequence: CSARAGPDQPQHF.

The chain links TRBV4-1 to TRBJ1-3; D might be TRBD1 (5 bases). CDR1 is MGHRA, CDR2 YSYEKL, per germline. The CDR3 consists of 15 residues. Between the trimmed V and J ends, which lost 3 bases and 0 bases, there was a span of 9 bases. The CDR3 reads CASSQGGSSGNTIYF. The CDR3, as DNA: TGCGCCAGCAGCCAGGGGGGGAGCTCTGGAAACACCATATATTTT.

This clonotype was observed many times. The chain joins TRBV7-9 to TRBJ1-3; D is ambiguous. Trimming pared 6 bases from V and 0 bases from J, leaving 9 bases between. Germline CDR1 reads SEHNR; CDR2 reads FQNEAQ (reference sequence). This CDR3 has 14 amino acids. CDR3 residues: CASRNPASGNTIYF. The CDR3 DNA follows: TGTGCCAGCAGAAACCCGGCCTCTGGAAACACCATATATTTT.

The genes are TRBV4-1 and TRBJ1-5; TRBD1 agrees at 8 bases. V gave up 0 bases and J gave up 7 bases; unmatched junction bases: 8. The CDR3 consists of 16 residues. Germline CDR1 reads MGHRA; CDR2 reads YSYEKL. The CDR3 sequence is CASSQDPQGAMQPQHF. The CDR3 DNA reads TGCGCCAGCAGCCAAGATCCGCAGGGGGCTATGCAGCCCCAGCATTTT.

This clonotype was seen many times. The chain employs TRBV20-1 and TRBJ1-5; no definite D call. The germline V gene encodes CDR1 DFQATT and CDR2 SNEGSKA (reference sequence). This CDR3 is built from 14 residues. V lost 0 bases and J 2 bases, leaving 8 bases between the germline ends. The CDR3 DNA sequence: TGCAGTGCTAGAGATCAACAGCGCAATCAGCCCCAGCATTTT. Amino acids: CSARDQQRNQPQHF.

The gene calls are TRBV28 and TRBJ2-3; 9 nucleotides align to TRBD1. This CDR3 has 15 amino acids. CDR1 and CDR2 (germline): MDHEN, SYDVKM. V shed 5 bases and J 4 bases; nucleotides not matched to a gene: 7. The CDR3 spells CASSPQGAGSDTQYF. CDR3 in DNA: TGTGCCAGCAGTCCACAGGGGGCCGGGTCAGATACGCAGTATTTT. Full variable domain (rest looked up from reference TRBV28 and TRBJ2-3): DVKVTQSSRYLVKRTGEKVFLECVQDMDHENMFWYRQDPGLGLRLIYFSYDVKMKEKGDIPEGYSVSREKKERFSLILESASTNQTSMYLCASSPQGAGSDTQYFGPGTRLTVL.

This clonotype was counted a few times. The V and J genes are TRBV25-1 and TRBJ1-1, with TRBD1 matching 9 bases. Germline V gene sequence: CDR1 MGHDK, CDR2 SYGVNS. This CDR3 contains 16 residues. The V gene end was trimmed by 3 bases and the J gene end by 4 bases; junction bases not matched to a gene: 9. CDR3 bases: TGTGCCAGCAGTGATCCCACAGGGGGCGCGAGCACTGAAGCTTTCTTT. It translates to CASSDPTGGASTEAFF.

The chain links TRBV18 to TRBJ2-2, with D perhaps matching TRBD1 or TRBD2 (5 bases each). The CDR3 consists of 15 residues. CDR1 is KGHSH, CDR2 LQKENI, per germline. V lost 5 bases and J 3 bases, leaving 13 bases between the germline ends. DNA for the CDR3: TGTGCCAGCTCAGCCGGGACGCCTCACACCGGGGAGCTGTTTTTT. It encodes CASSAGTPHTGELFF.

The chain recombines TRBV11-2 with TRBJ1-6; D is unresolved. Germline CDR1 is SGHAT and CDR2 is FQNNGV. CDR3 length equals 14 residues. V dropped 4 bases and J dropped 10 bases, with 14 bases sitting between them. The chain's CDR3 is CASSSPAHFSPLHF. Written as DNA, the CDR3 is TGTGCCAGCAGCTCCCCAGCGCATTTCTCACCCCTCCACTTT.

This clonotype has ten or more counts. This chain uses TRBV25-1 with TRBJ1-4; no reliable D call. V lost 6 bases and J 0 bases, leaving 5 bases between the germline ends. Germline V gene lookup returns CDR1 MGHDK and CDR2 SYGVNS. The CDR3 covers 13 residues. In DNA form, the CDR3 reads TGTGCCAGCAGAAGTGCAACTAATGAAAAACTGTTTTTT. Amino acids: CASRSATNEKLFF.

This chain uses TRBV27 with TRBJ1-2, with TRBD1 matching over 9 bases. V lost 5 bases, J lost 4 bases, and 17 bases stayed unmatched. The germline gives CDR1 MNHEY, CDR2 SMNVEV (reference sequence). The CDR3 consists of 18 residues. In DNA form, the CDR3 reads TGTGCCAGCAGTCAGGGAGGTGGGACAGGGATGTGGGGCTATGGCTACACCTTC. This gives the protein CASSQGGGTGMWGYGYTF.

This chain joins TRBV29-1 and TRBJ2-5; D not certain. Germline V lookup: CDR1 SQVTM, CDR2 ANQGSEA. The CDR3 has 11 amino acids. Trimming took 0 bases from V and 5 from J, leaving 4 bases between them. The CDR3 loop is CSVEDRETQYF. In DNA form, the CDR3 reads TGCAGCGTTGAAGATCGTGAGACCCAGTACTTC.

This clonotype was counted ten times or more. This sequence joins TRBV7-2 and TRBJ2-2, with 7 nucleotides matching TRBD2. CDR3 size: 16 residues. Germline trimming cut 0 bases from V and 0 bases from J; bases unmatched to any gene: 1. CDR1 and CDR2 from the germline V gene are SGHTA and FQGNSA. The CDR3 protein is CASSLALAANTGELFF. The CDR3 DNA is TGTGCCAGCAGCTTAGCGCTAGCGGCGAACACCGGGGAGCTGTTTTTT. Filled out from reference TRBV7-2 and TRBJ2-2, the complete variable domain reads GAGVSQSPSNKVTEKGKDVELRCDPISGHTALYWYRQSLGQGLEFLIYFQGNSAPDKSGLPSDRFSAERTGGSVSTLTIQRTQQEDSAVYLCASSLALAANTGELFFGEGSRLTVL.

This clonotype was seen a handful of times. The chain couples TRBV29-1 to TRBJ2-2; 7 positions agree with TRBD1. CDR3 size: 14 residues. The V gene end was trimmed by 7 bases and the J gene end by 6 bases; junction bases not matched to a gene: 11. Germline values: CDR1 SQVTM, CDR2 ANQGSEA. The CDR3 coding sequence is TGCAGCGCAACAGGGGTCGGGCGTCCCGGGGAGCTGTTTTTT. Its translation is CSATGVGRPGELFF.

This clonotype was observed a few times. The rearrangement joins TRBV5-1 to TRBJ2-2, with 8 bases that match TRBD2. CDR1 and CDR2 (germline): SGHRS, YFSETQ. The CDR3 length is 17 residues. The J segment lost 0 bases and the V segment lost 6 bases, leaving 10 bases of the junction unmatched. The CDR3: CASNYEGGGPNTGELFF. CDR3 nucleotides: TGCGCCAGCAACTACGAAGGCGGGGGGCCGAACACCGGGGAGCTGTTTTTT.

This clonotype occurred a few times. DNA for the CDR3: TGTGCCAGCAGTTCTTACAGGGGGCGATTTCAGCCCCAGCATTTT. Amino acids: CASSSYRGRFQPQHF. The chain combines TRBV6-2 or TRBV6-3 with TRBJ1-5; 9 bases match TRBD1. The CDR3 runs 15 residues. Unmatched junction bases numbered 7, after V lost 4 bases and J lost 6 bases. Germline-derived CDR1 and CDR2 are MNHEY and SVGEGT.

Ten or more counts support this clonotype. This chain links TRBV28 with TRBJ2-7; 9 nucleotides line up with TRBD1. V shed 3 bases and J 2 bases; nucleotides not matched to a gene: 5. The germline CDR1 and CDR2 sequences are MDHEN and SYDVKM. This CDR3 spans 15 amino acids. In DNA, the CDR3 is TGTGCCAGCAGTTTTGCCGGGACAGGGACCTACGAGCAGTACTTC. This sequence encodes CASSFAGTGTYEQYF.

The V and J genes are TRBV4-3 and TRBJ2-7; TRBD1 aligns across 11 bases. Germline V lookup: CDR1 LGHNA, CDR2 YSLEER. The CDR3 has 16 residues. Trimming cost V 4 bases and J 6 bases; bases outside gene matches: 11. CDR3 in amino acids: CASSPEGGQGGSEQYF. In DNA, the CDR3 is TGCGCCAGCAGCCCCGAGGGGGGACAGGGGGGTTCCGAGCAGTACTTC.